Listed below are T cell receptor beta chains from one sample, sequenced in a study of blood T cells in healthy people across ages. From the 5' RACE reads, TCRdb called clonotypes with MiXCR, one entry per CDR3 protein. The sample holds more than 650,000 distinct CDR3 sequences, around a quarter seen once. This sample was shared with a second study, whose subject was T cells of mothers and their children.

Sequencing was done on a sample of blood. The receptors shown here come from a boy under 18 in good health. The CDR3 runs from the conserved cysteine through the conserved F or W. Fields, in order: clone size, D gene, J gene, V gene, CDR3 protein, CDR3 DNA. A D gene is named only where the DNA matches it firmly. The listing skips clone size in some rows; elsewhere it reads once, few, many or a size class.

abundance: -; d_gene: -; j_gene: TRBJ2-5; v_gene: TRBV20-1; CDR3aa: CSASGASQETQYF; CDR3nt: TGCAGTGCTAGCGGAGCGTCTCAAGAGACCCAGTACTTC
abundance: -; d_gene: -; j_gene: TRBJ2-4; v_gene: TRBV11-1; CDR3aa: CASSSAGGPGGIQYF; CDR3nt: TGTGCCAGCAGTTCAGCAGGGGGACCGGGAGGCATTCAGTACTTC
abundance: few; d_gene: -; j_gene: TRBJ2-5; v_gene: TRBV5-1; CDR3aa: CASSFGGLPKETQYF; CDR3nt: TGCGCCAGCAGCTTCGGTGGACTTCCGAAGGAGACCCAGTACTTC
abundance: -; d_gene: TRBD2; j_gene: TRBJ2-2; v_gene: TRBV28; CDR3aa: CASRILAGVGTGELFF; CDR3nt: TGTGCCAGCAGGATACTAGCGGGGGTTGGGACCGGGGAGCTGTTTTTT
abundance: few; d_gene: -; j_gene: TRBJ2-7; v_gene: TRBV10-1; CDR3aa: CASSESRDTTYEQYF; CDR3nt: TGCGCCAGCAGTGAGTCTAGGGACACAACCTACGAGCAGTACTTC
abundance: few; d_gene: -; j_gene: TRBJ1-2; v_gene: TRBV25-1; CDR3aa: CASSEYSGSNYGYTF; CDR3nt: TGTGCCAGCAGTGAATATTCCGGGAGCAACTATGGCTACACCTTC
abundance: -; d_gene: -; j_gene: TRBJ1-1; v_gene: TRBV7-9; CDR3aa: CASSQRNRGTEAFF; CDR3nt: TGTGCCAGCAGCCAAAGGAACCGGGGGACTGAAGCTTTCTTT
abundance: -; d_gene: TRBD1; j_gene: TRBJ1-2; v_gene: TRBV10-3; CDR3aa: CAISERGPRSYGYTF; CDR3nt: TGTGCCATCAGTGAGAGGGGGCCCCGGTCCTATGGCTACACCTTC
abundance: few; d_gene: -; j_gene: TRBJ2-5; v_gene: TRBV6-5; CDR3aa: CASSRSSWGDQYF; CDR3nt: TGTGCCAGCAGTCGCTCCTCCTGGGGCGACCAGTACTTC
abundance: -; d_gene: -; j_gene: TRBJ2-7; v_gene: TRBV7-9; CDR3aa: CASSSLDQGVEQYF; CDR3nt: TGTGCCAGCAGCTCCCTGGACCAGGGAGTCGAGCAGTACTTC
abundance: few; d_gene: TRBD2; j_gene: TRBJ2-5; v_gene: TRBV4-1; CDR3aa: CASSQVGLAGPGEETQYF; CDR3nt: TGCGCCAGCAGCCAAGTAGGGTTAGCGGGCCCGGGGGAAGAGACCCAGTACTTC
abundance: few; d_gene: -; j_gene: TRBJ2-5; v_gene: TRBV7-2; CDR3aa: CASTASETQYF; CDR3nt: TGTGCCAGCACCGCGTCTGAGACCCAGTACTTC
abundance: -; d_gene: -; j_gene: TRBJ2-5; v_gene: TRBV11-2; CDR3aa: CASSVSLMGQETQYF; CDR3nt: TGTGCCAGCAGCGTCTCCCTAATGGGTCAAGAGACCCAGTACTTC
abundance: -; d_gene: TRBD2; j_gene: TRBJ2-4; v_gene: TRBV5-5; CDR3aa: CASSSSGGATGIQYF; CDR3nt: TGTGCCAGCAGCTCTAGCGGGGGGGCCACGGGCATTCAGTACTTC
abundance: few; d_gene: -; j_gene: TRBJ2-7; v_gene: TRBV7-9; CDR3aa: CASSSGERSYEQYF; CDR3nt: TGTGCCAGCAGCTCAGGGGAGAGGTCCTACGAGCAGTACTTC
abundance: -; d_gene: TRBD2; j_gene: TRBJ2-2; v_gene: TRBV12-3/TRBV12-4; CDR3aa: CASSLAGGLTNTGELFF; CDR3nt: TGTGCCAGCAGCCTAGCGGGGGGGCTAACGAACACCGGGGAGCTGTTTTTT